A selection of T cell receptor beta chains follows, all from one sample in a study of early T cells in non-severe SARS-CoV-2 infection. A single record per CDR3 protein comes from TCRdb applying MiXCR to the 5' RACE reads. Of 20,000 to 25,000 distinct CDR3 sequences in the sample, 4.5% to 5% were seen once. The specimen sequenced was whole blood. Receptors were obtained from an adult who was a healthcare worker with PCR-confirmed SARS-CoV-2 infection or an uninfected control (not recorded which). Both conserved end residues are part of each CDR3. D genes are given only for firm matches. A row's size may be missing; if present it is once, few, many or a size class.

j_call clone_size d_call v_call cdr3_nt cdr3_aa
TRBJ2-5 - TRBD2 TRBV6-2/TRBV6-3 TGTGCCAGCACCCTCGGACTAGCCCTCGTAGAGACCCAGTACTTC CASTLGLALVETQYF
TRBJ2-3 few - TRBV7-9 TGTGCCAGCAGGCGGGGAACAGATACGCAGTATTTT CASRRGTDTQYF
TRBJ1-5 many - TRBV20-1 TGCAGTGCTAGAGATTACGGGACCCAAAATCAGCCCCAGCATTTT CSARDYGTQNQPQHF
TRBJ1-1 - - TRBV6-1 TGTGCCAGCAGGTGGAGGGGAGGGGAGACTGAAGCTTTCTTT CASRWRGGETEAFF
TRBJ1-2 - TRBD1 TRBV7-2 TGTGCCAGCAGCGTTGCCGGGACAGGGGCAAAAAATGGCTACACCTTC CASSVAGTGAKNGYTF
TRBJ1-1 many - TRBV12-5 TGTGCTAGCCCGCGGGGGACTGAAGCTTTCTTT CASPRGTEAFF
TRBJ2-1 - TRBD1 TRBV6-2/TRBV6-3 TGTGCCAGCAGTTCTACGGGACAGGGAAATGAGCAGTTCTTC CASSSTGQGNEQFF
TRBJ1-6 many - TRBV5-5 TGTGCCAGCAGCTTGTACGGACAGCCTAATTCACCCCTCCACTTT CASSLYGQPNSPLHF
TRBJ2-3 many - TRBV29-1 TGCAGCGTGCTGGACAGCACAGATACGCAGTATTTT CSVLDSTDTQYF
TRBJ2-7 many TRBD1 TRBV7-3 TGTGCCAGCAGCGGAAGCCGGGACAGGGGCCCCTACGAGCAGTACTTC CASSGSRDRGPYEQYF
TRBJ1-6 many TRBD1 TRBV7-3 TGTGCCAGCAGCCCCTTCGGACAGGTTTCACCCCAGGGGAATTCACCCCTCCACTTT CASSPFGQVSPQGNSPLHF
TRBJ2-4 many - TRBV2 TGTGCCAGCAAGGAGGGGGGTCACCTAGCCAAAAACATTCAGTACTTC CASKEGGHLAKNIQYF
TRBJ1-2 few - TRBV4-3 TGCGCCAGCAGCCAAGGCCCGATTAACTATGGCTACACCTTC CASSQGPINYGYTF
TRBJ2-2 - TRBD2 TRBV29-1 TGCAGCGTTCGGTCCAGCGGGGTCGTCGCCGGGGAGCTGTTTTTT CSVRSSGVVAGELFF
TRBJ1-5 many TRBD1 TRBV10-3 TGTGCCATCAGGGCGGGACAGGGCCAGGGAGATCAGCCCCAGCATTTT CAIRAGQGQGDQPQHF
TRBJ2-5 few TRBD1 TRBV12-3/TRBV12-4 TGTGCCAGCAGGAGGTCGACAGGGTACAAGAAGGAGACCCAGTACTTC CASRRSTGYKKETQYF
TRBJ1-1 many - TRBV5-6 TGTGCCAGCAGCTTGTGGTCGTGGGAGAACACTGAAGCTTTCTTT CASSLWSWENTEAFF
TRBJ2-1 many - TRBV2 TGTGCCAGCAATAGACTAGGTCCCTACAATGAGCAGTTCTTC CASNRLGPYNEQFF
TRBJ2-4 many - TRBV20-1 TGCAGTGTAAGAGAGGGTCTAGCCAAAAACATTCAGTACTTC CSVREGLAKNIQYF
TRBJ2-7 medium-sized TRBD2 TRBV20-1 TGCAGTGCCGGCGGGCGGGGGAGGTACGAGCAGTACTTC CSAGGRGRYEQYF
TRBJ1-3 many - TRBV20-1 TGCAGTGCTCCTTGGACAGCCGGAGGAAACACCATATATTTT CSAPWTAGGNTIYF
TRBJ2-7 many - TRBV30 TGTGCCTGGAGTACGCGAATCTCCTACGAGCAGTACTTC CAWSTRISYEQYF
TRBJ2-7 few - TRBV3-1 TGTGCCAGCAGCCAAGACAGGGTCTACGAGCAGTACTTC CASSQDRVYEQYF
TRBJ2-7 - TRBD1 TRBV7-3 TGTGCCAGCAGCTTGAGAGGGGGCGGCGACGAGCAGTACTTC CASSLRGGGDEQYF
TRBJ2-7 many - TRBV6-1 TGTGCCAGCAGTGACAGGGAATTCGACGAGCAGTACTTC CASSDREFDEQYF
TRBJ1-5 - TRBD1 TRBV19 TGTGCCAGTAGTATCCCTGGACAGGGGAATCAGCCCCAGCATTTT CASSIPGQGNQPQHF
TRBJ1-5 many - TRBV19 TGTGCCAGTAGCCCGTTGGGGGCCGGGAGCAATCAGCCCCAGCATTTT CASSPLGAGSNQPQHF
TRBJ1-6 medium-sized TRBD1 TRBV9 TGTGCCAGCAGCGTCGTAGGGGGCTTAAACTCACCCCTCCACTTT CASSVVGGLNSPLHF
TRBJ2-2 many TRBD1 TRBV7-2 TGTGCCAGCAGCTCACAGGGGGTCACCGGGGAGCTGTTTTTT CASSSQGVTGELFF
TRBJ2-1 few - TRBV2 TGTGCCAGCAAAGAGGAAAAAGGGGGCTCCTACAATGAGCAGTTCTTC CASKEEKGGSYNEQFF
TRBJ1-2 - - TRBV20-1 TGCAGTGCTGATGGACCGGACTATGGCTACACCTTC CSADGPDYGYTF
TRBJ2-5 - TRBD2 TRBV3-1 TGTGCCAGCAGCCCCACAAGAAGGACTAGCGGGTACCAAGAGACCCAGTACTTC CASSPTRRTSGYQETQYF
TRBJ1-1 many - TRBV2 TGTGCCAGCATCAGGACTCAGAACACTGAAGCTTTCTTT CASIRTQNTEAFF
TRBJ2-7 medium-sized TRBD2 TRBV7-2 TGTGCCAGCAGCCCGGGGGGGGGCCGAAGCTCCTACGAGCAGTACTTC CASSPGGGRSSYEQYF
TRBJ2-1 medium-sized TRBD1 TRBV6-2/TRBV6-3 TGTGCCAGCAGCGAACAGGGGTTCAATGAGCAGTTCTTC CASSEQGFNEQFF
TRBJ1-5 many - TRBV5-6 TGTGCCAGCAGCTTAGGACACTCAGATCAGCCCCAGCATTTT CASSLGHSDQPQHF
TRBJ2-7 - - TRBV7-6 TGTGCCAGCAGCTTAGTAGGCGGATCCGAGCAGTACTTC CASSLVGGSEQYF
TRBJ1-1 many - TRBV29-1 TGCAGCGCTATATCGAACGGAGGCTTGGTGTACACTGAAGCTTTCTTT CSAISNGGLVYTEAFF
TRBJ1-2 many - TRBV4-3 TGCGCCAGCAGCCCGGACAGCATGTATGGCTACACCTTC CASSPDSMYGYTF
TRBJ2-7 few - TRBV5-1 TGCGCCAGCAGCTTCTCGGGAACTGCTGGCGAGCAGTACTTC CASSFSGTAGEQYF
TRBJ1-4 - - TRBV6-5 TGTGCCAGCAGTTACGGACAGCAGACTAATGAAAAACTGTTTTTT CASSYGQQTNEKLFF
TRBJ2-3 - - TRBV4-3 TGCGCCAGCAGCCAAGATCTAGGGCCCGGAGATACGCAGTATTTT CASSQDLGPGDTQYF
TRBJ2-3 - - TRBV30 TGTGCCTGGAGTTGGAGGCGAGATACGCAGTATTTT CAWSWRRDTQYF
TRBJ1-1 many - TRBV6-6 TGTGCCAGCAGTTCGGGCAGTAGGAAACTTACTGAAGCTTTCTTT CASSSGSRKLTEAFF
TRBJ2-1 few - TRBV12-5 TGTGCTAGTAGGCGTTATGATGAGCAGTTCTTC CASRRYDEQFF
TRBJ2-5 - - TRBV30 TGTGCCTGGAGTGTAGGGGAGACCCAGTACTTC CAWSVGETQYF
TRBJ2-5 - TRBD2 TRBV10-2 TGCGCCAGCACCGAGTCGGGGGGGTACCAAGAGACCCAGTACTTC CASTESGGYQETQYF
TRBJ2-7 - - TRBV20-1 TGCAGTGCTAGGGGTATAGCGTACGAGCAGTACTTC CSARGIAYEQYF
TRBJ1-3 many - TRBV6-5 TGTGCCAGCCAGCGAGGAAACACCATATATTTT CASQRGNTIYF
TRBJ1-2 few - TRBV7-9 TGTGCCAGCAGCCAGGGACCGAGCTATGGCTACACCTTC CASSQGPSYGYTF
TRBJ1-2 medium-sized - TRBV7-9 TGTGCCAGCAGGCTAAAGTCCGGGAGGGGAGGCTACACCTTC CASRLKSGRGGYTF
TRBJ2-7 medium-sized - TRBV6-1 TGTGCCAGCAGGGAAGGGGCCCGGCAGTACTTC CASREGARQYF
TRBJ1-1 few - TRBV3-1 TGTGCCAGCAGCCTTGAGGGGACTGAAGCTTTCTTT CASSLEGTEAFF
TRBJ1-2 many - TRBV5-1 TGCGCCAGCAGCTTGGCCTGGGGCACTGATGGCTACACCTTC CASSLAWGTDGYTF
TRBJ2-7 many - TRBV7-2 TGTGCCAGCAGCTTACAGTCTGCTTCCTACGAGCAGTACTTC CASSLQSASYEQYF
TRBJ1-2 few TRBD1 TRBV20-1 TGCAGTGCTAGATCCGGGACAGATGGCTACACCTTC CSARSGTDGYTF
TRBJ1-4 many - TRBV5-1 TGCGCCAGCAGTCCCAACGGCTGGGATTCGGTGTTTTTT CASSPNGWDSVFF